The TCR beta chain under discussion was sequenced for a study of blood T cell repertoires in COVID-19. Study-level information: Samples came from the United States, Italy and Spain, spanning acute and convalescent COVID-19.

Germline CDR1 is SGDLS and CDR2 is YYNGEE. Germline trimming cut 3 bases from V and 3 bases from J; bases unmatched to any gene: 3. The CDR3 has 14 amino acids. TCRdb's copy holds only in-frame clones and misses some; the assay was immunoSEQ multiplex PCR. The sample includes fewer than 350,000 clones, approximately 88% of them seen just once. Source material: PBMCs or T cells enriched from blood (not recorded which). The TCR sequence derives from a middle-aged woman who had recovered from COVID-19. This sequence joins TRBV9 and TRBJ1-2; TRBD1 matches at 9 bases. CDR3 coding DNA: TGTGCCAGCAGCGCCGGGACAGGGCACTATGGCTACACCTTC. Residues: CASSAGTGHYGYTF.